Listed below are T cell receptor beta chains from one sample, sequenced in a study of T cells in Graves' hyperthyroidism and ophthalmopathy. TCRdb re-derived calls from the multiplex PCR reads in MiXCR, one entry per CDR3 protein. The table has 350,000 to 400,000 distinct CDR3 sequences, approximately 20% seen once. The specimen was blood. These receptors all come from a woman between 18 and 29 years old with Graves' hyperthyroidism. Each CDR3 is given with its conserved first and last residue. D genes are given only for firm matches. The listing skips clone size in some rows; elsewhere it reads once, few, many or a size class.

V	length	size	J	D	DNA	CDR3
TRBV12-3/TRBV12-4	14	.	TRBJ1-1	.	TGTGCCAGCAGTTTGCAGGGTGGAATCACTGAAGCTTTCTTT	CASSLQGGITEAFF
TRBV12-5	13	once	TRBJ2-7	.	TGTGCTAGTGGTTTGGAACTAGTCTCCGAGCAGTACTTC	CASGLELVSEQYF
TRBV6-1	15	once	TRBJ2-7	.	TGTGCCAGCAGTGAATTGGGCAGGCCCTCCTACGAGCAGTACTTC	CASSELGRPSYEQYF
TRBV6-1	17	.	TRBJ2-2	TRBD2	TGTGCCAGCGGTGAACCCTTCCTAGCGGGAGGCACCGGGGAGCTGTTTTTT	CASGEPFLAGGTGELFF
TRBV5-1	13	many	TRBJ1-6	.	TGCGCCAGCAGCTTGGCCTTTACTTCACCCCTCCACTTT	CASSLAFTSPLHF
TRBV20-1	12	many	TRBJ1-1	.	TGCAGTGCTAGAGAACCAACTTTTGACGCTTTCTTT	CSAREPTFDAFF
TRBV5-1	16	many	TRBJ1-3	TRBD1	TGCGCCAGCAGCTTGTTTACAGGGGGCGCCGGAAACACCATATATTTT	CASSLFTGGAGNTIYF
TRBV28	13	many	TRBJ2-7	.	TGTGCCAGCAGTCCTCCTTGGGGCTACGAGCAGTACTTC	CASSPPWGYEQYF
TRBV6-1	13	many	TRBJ2-4	.	TGTGCCAGCAGTGAAGGGACGGTGCAAACTAAGTACTTC	CASSEGTVQTKYF
TRBV5-1	15	few	TRBJ2-7	.	TGCGCCAGCAGCCTGGGGTTCGCCGGGGTATACGAGCAGTACTTC	CASSLGFAGVYEQYF
TRBV24-1	12	.	TRBJ2-5	.	TGTGCCACCGGGCAGGGGGGAGAGACCCAGTACTTC	CATGQGGETQYF
TRBV15	17	many	TRBJ2-7	.	TGTGCCACCAGCAGAGATATGGGGCACCGAAGCTCCTACGAGCAGTACTTC	CATSRDMGHRSSYEQYF
TRBV6-2/TRBV6-3	14	.	TRBJ1-2	TRBD1	TGTGCCAGCCCCCCTAGGGGACAGGTGGACGGCTACACCTTC	CASPPRGQVDGYTF
TRBV11-3	14	many	TRBJ1-2	TRBD1	TGTGCCAGCAACTTTACCGGGACAGGGTATGGCTACACCTTC	CASNFTGTGYGYTF
TRBV15	13	many	TRBJ2-7	.	TGTGCCACCGCCCGCGGCGGGGACTACGAGCAGTACTTC	CATARGGDYEQYF
TRBV6-1	16	.	TRBJ1-2	.	TGTGCCAGCAGTGAAGCTCGCTGGGCCCTGGACCATGGCTACACCTTC	CASSEARWALDHGYTF
TRBV3-1	15	many	TRBJ1-5	.	TGTGCCAGCAGCCAAGATGAGCGGGAGAATCAGCCCCAGCATTTT	CASSQDERENQPQHF
TRBV19	16	many	TRBJ2-2	TRBD1	TGTGCCAGTAGCCCGTTGGACAGGAGGAACACCGGGGAGCTGTTTTTT	CASSPLDRRNTGELFF
TRBV13	14	few	TRBJ1-1	.	TGTGCCAGCAGCGCCCGACCCTCTGGGACTGAAGCTTTCTTT	CASSARPSGTEAFF
TRBV11-2	13	.	TRBJ2-5	.	TGTGCCAGCAGCGTAGAGGGGCGGCAGACCCAGTACTTC	CASSVEGRQTQYF
TRBV6-5	12	many	TRBJ1-5	.	TGTGCCAGCAGTCACCTTCATCAGCCCCAGCATTTT	CASSHLHQPQHF
TRBV19	16	many	TRBJ2-6	.	TGTGCCAGTAGTATCCCCTCCGGGGCTGGGGCCAACGTCCTGACTTTC	CASSIPSGAGANVLTF
TRBV28	15	many	TRBJ1-5	.	TGTGCCAGCAGTTGGACGCCGGGGGGTAGTCAGCCCCAGCATTTT	CASSWTPGGSQPQHF
TRBV12-3/TRBV12-4	18	.	TRBJ1-2	TRBD1	TGTGCCAGCAGTATTACGGACACAGGGGAAGAGATTAACTATGGCTACACCTTC	CASSITDTGEEINYGYTF
TRBV20-1	15	few	TRBJ2-3	.	TGCAGTGCTAGAAGTCTAGGAGTGGGCCCAGATACGCAGTATTTT	CSARSLGVGPDTQYF